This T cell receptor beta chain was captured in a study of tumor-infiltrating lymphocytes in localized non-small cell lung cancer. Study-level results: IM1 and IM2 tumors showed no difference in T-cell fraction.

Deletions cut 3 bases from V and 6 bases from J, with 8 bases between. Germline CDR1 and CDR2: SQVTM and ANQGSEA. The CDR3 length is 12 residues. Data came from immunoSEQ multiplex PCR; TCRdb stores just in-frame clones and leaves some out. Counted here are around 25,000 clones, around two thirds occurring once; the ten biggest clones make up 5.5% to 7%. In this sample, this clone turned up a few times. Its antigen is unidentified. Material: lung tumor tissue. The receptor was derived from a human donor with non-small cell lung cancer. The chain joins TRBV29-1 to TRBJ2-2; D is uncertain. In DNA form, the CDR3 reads TGCAGCGTTGAGAAGGTCCCCGGGGAGCTGTTTTTT. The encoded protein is CSVEKVPGELFF.